This is a list of T cell receptor beta chains from one sample in a study of graft-versus-host responses after intestinal transplantation. Method: immunoSEQ multiplex PCR; TCRdb's copy keeps in-frame clones and lacks some. The sample gives 3,200 or so clones, roughly 91% of which show up once; almost 4% is in the top ten. Source: bone marrow, taken 350 to 400 days after transplant. Source of these receptors: a human patient who received an intestinal transplant, so some T cells may come from the graft donor. The CDR3 runs from the conserved cysteine through the conserved F or W. D genes are given only for firm matches. The listing skips clone size in some rows; elsewhere it reads once, few, many or a size class.

J: TRBJ2-1
size: few
V: TRBV14
D: -
DNA: TGTGCCAGCAGCCCTAACCGAAATGAGCAGTTCTTC
CDR3: CASSPNRNEQFF

J: TRBJ1-6
size: -
V: TRBV6-4
D: -
DNA: TGTGCCACCCTCGGATCCAGTGGGAGCTCCTATAATTCACCCCTCCACTTT
CDR3: CATLGSSGSSYNSPLHF

J: TRBJ2-5
size: -
V: TRBV2
D: -
DNA: TGTGCCAGCAGTGAGGTTGAGACCCAGTACTTC
CDR3: CASSEVETQYF

J: TRBJ1-5
size: -
V: TRBV5-4
D: -
DNA: TGTGCCAGCAGCTCATTAGGGAATCAGCCCCAGCATTTT
CDR3: CASSSLGNQPQHF

J: TRBJ2-7
size: -
V: TRBV27
D: -
DNA: TGTGCCAGCAGTACAGTGCACTCTGAGGGGCAGTACTTC
CDR3: CASSTVHSEGQYF

J: TRBJ2-1
size: -
V: TRBV19
D: TRBD2
DNA: TGTGCCAGTAGTATATGGCGACTAGCGGGGGGTCGGTCCTACAATGAGCAGTTCTTC
CDR3: CASSIWRLAGGRSYNEQFF

J: TRBJ1-5
size: -
V: TRBV28
D: TRBD1
DNA: TGTGCCAGCAGTTCCCGACAGGGGGCCTATAGCAATCAGCCCCAGCATTTT
CDR3: CASSSRQGAYSNQPQHF

J: TRBJ2-4
size: -
V: TRBV27
D: TRBD2
DNA: TGTGCCAGCAGTTCCCCATCTCCTAGCGGGGGGGCCGTAGCCAAAAACATTCAGTACTTC
CDR3: CASSSPSPSGGAVAKNIQYF

J: TRBJ2-3
size: -
V: TRBV7-9
D: TRBD2
DNA: TGTGCCAGCAGCTTAGGGATAGCGGGAGAAATTGAGAGCACAGATACGCAGTATTTT
CDR3: CASSLGIAGEIESTDTQYF

J: TRBJ2-7
size: -
V: TRBV4-2
D: TRBD2
DNA: TGTGCCAGCAGCCAAGATCTCACTAGCGGGCGCTACGAGCAGTACTTC
CDR3: CASSQDLTSGRYEQYF

J: TRBJ1-4
size: -
V: TRBV28
D: TRBD1
DNA: TGTGCCAGCACCCCGAGGGGGCCTAATGAAAAACTGTTTTTT
CDR3: CASTPRGPNEKLFF

J: TRBJ2-7
size: once
V: TRBV6-5
D: TRBD1
DNA: TGTGCCAGCAGTCCGACAGGGGTTCGGGAGCAGTACTTC
CDR3: CASSPTGVREQYF

J: TRBJ2-3
size: -
V: TRBV6-4
D: -
DNA: TGTGCCAGCAGTCCTGGCAGCACAGATACGCAGTATTTT
CDR3: CASSPGSTDTQYF

J: TRBJ1-2
size: -
V: TRBV15
D: -
DNA: TGTGCCACCAGCAGAGAAACAGTACATGGCTACACCTTC
CDR3: CATSRETVHGYTF

J: TRBJ2-3
size: -
V: TRBV9
D: TRBD1
DNA: TGTGCCAGCAGCGTAGAGGGACAGATGCAGTATTTT
CDR3: CASSVEGQMQYF

J: TRBJ1-2
size: -
V: TRBV29-1
D: -
DNA: TGCAGCGTTGTCTCGGGGAGTTGCGCTGATGGCTACACCTTC
CDR3: CSVVSGSCADGYTF

J: TRBJ2-7
size: -
V: TRBV18
D: TRBD1
DNA: TGTGCCAGCTCACAGGGGACAGGGGGATACGAGCAGTACTTC
CDR3: CASSQGTGGYEQYF

J: TRBJ2-5
size: -
V: TRBV5-1
D: -
DNA: TGCGCCAGCAGCTTGAAAGGGGACTGGACTCAAGAGACCCAGTACTTC
CDR3: CASSLKGDWTQETQYF

J: TRBJ2-3
size: -
V: TRBV4-2
D: TRBD2
DNA: TGTGCCAGCAGCCAAGATCTAGCGGGAGGCACAGATACGCAGTATTTT
CDR3: CASSQDLAGGTDTQYF

J: TRBJ2-3
size: -
V: TRBV9
D: -
DNA: TGTGCCAGCAGCGCGACTGGGACGGACGCAGATACGCAGTATTTT
CDR3: CASSATGTDADTQYF

J: TRBJ1-2
size: -
V: TRBV4-2
D: TRBD1
DNA: TGTGCCAGCAGCCCAGCGATCGGACAGGCACGCGGCTACACCTTC
CDR3: CASSPAIGQARGYTF

J: TRBJ2-7
size: -
V: TRBV28
D: -
DNA: TGTGCCAGCAGTACTAGCTACGAGCAGTACTTC
CDR3: CASSTSYEQYF

J: TRBJ2-2
size: -
V: TRBV28
D: -
DNA: TGTGCCAGCAGGCAGAGGCGCACCGGGGAGCTGTTTTTT
CDR3: CASRQRRTGELFF

J: TRBJ2-5
size: -
V: TRBV9
D: -
DNA: TGTGCCAGCAGCGTATGGGGCATAACCCAAGAGACCCAGTACTTC
CDR3: CASSVWGITQETQYF

J: TRBJ2-7
size: -
V: TRBV6-5
D: -
DNA: TGTGCCAGCAGTTTTGGGGGTCAGACCTACGAGCAGTACTTC
CDR3: CASSFGGQTYEQYF

J: TRBJ2-7
size: -
V: TRBV6-5
D: TRBD2
DNA: TGTGCCAGCACGCGGGGGGTCTCCTACGAGCAGTACTTC
CDR3: CASTRGVSYEQYF

J: TRBJ1-2
size: -
V: TRBV5-6
D: -
DNA: TGTGCCAGCAGCTTGGGCCCGGGACTAGGGGATGGCTACACCTTC
CDR3: CASSLGPGLGDGYTF